These 7 T cell receptor beta chains were all obtained from the same sample, sequenced in a study of PD-1 blockade in classical Hodgkin lymphoma. Data came from immunoSEQ multiplex PCR; TCRdb stores just in-frame clones and leaves some out. The data show tens of thousands of clones, with 80% to 90% seen just once and roughly 15% held by the top ten. Each patient relapsed following autologous stem cell transplantation, and prior brentuximab vedotin exposure differed. This specimen was peripheral blood mononuclear cells (PBMCs), taken at baseline. These receptors came from a human donor with classical Hodgkin lymphoma.

The gene calls are TRBV12-5 and TRBJ2-7; D ambiguous. V was shortened by 0 bases and J by 4 bases, with 10 bases between the two germline ends. This CDR3 is built from 14 residues. Germline CDR1 and CDR2: LGHNT and FRNRAP. Written as DNA, the CDR3 is TGTGCTAGTGGTTTGGTACATGACCGATACGAGCAGTACTTC. This translates into CASGLVHDRYEQYF.

This chain links TRBV6-4 with TRBJ1-5; 7 positions agree with TRBD1. Germline V CDR1 and CDR2: MRHNA, SNTAGT. The CDR3 runs 14 residues. V lost 4 bases, J lost 7 bases, and 7 bases stayed unmatched. The CDR3 reads CASSATGPEQPQHF. As DNA, the CDR3 is TGTGCCAGCAGTGCGACAGGGCCGGAACAGCCCCAGCATTTT.

This clone has just one count. The CDR3 here is CASSLDGVANTGELFF. CDR3 nucleotides: TGTGCCAGCAGCTTGGACGGGGTTGCGAACACCGGGGAGCTGTTTTTT. The rearrangement joins TRBV5-5 to TRBJ2-2, with D possibly being TRBD2 (5 bases). This CDR3 contains 16 residues. Deletions cut 0 bases from V and 0 bases from J, with 9 bases between. Per germline, CDR1 SGHKS and CDR2 YYEKEE (reference sequence).

V usage is TRBV6-5 and J usage is TRBJ1-3; 9 bases agree with TRBD1. This CDR3 has 16 residues. J was trimmed by 0 bases and V by 2 bases; bases with no gene match: 2. Germline-derived CDR1 and CDR2 are MNHEY and SVGAGI. Here the CDR3 DNA reads TGTGCCAGCAGTTACGGACAGGGGAGCTCTGGAAACACCATATATTTT. It codes for CASSYGQGSSGNTIYF.

In its sample, this clone was seen once. V usage is TRBV28 and J usage is TRBJ1-4; the D is unclear. Looked up from germline, CDR1 is MDHEN and CDR2 is SYDVKM. This CDR3 contains 14 residues. Trimming pared 7 bases from V and 3 bases from J, leaving 12 bases between. The CDR3 DNA follows: TGTGCCAGCACCTCGGTTCCTGCTAATGAAAAACTGTTTTTT. This codes for CASTSVPANEKLFF.

This chain joins TRBV7-6 and TRBJ1-1, with TRBD1 as a possible D gene (5 bases). The CDR3 length is 13 residues. Trimming cost V 5 bases and J 4 bases, with 11 bases left between them. CDR1 SGHVS and CDR2 FNYEAQ come from the germline V gene. The CDR3 bases are TGTGCCAGCAGCACCAGACAGAGCACTGAAGCTTTCTTT. This translates into CASSTRQSTEAFF.

V is TRBV5-1 and J is TRBJ2-2, with 11 bases that match TRBD2. Trimming removed 4 bases from V and 0 bases from J; junction bases left unmatched: 11. Germline V gene lookup returns CDR1 SGHRS and CDR2 YFSETQ. The CDR3 sequence is 19 residues long. CDR3 residues: CASSPYLAGGLSNTGELFF. The CDR3 bases are TGCGCCAGCAGCCCCTACCTAGCGGGGGGCCTTTCGAACACCGGGGAGCTGTTTTTT.